There are a few counts of the clone carrying this T cell receptor (beta chain). Its cognate antigen is unknown. CDR1 is SGHRS and CDR2 is YFSETQ in the germline V gene. CDR3 length equals 14 residues. V was shortened by 0 bases and J by 3 bases, with 9 bases between the two germline ends. cDNA synthesis used the whole RNA isolate, giving expressed TCRB sequences. Only in-frame clones appear in the TCRdb table, and some are missing; sequencing was by immunoSEQ multiplex PCR. The sample lists a few hundred thousand clones; 9.6% were seen once. This record comes from a study of beta chain features in type 1 diabetes. Findings and limits, study-wide: For cells with high TCR expression, cDNA sequencing could yield over-representation. VDJ junctions in type 1 diabetes patients carried more deletions and fewer insertions.

The sample comprised naive CD4+ T cells from blood. V and J are TRBV5-1 and TRBJ1-2, with a tentative D call TRBD1 (6 bases). The sequence was collected from a woman under 30 in good health. The CDR3, as DNA: TGCGCCAGCAGCTTGGGCAGGGGCGACTATGGCTACACCTTC. Translation: CASSLGRGDYGYTF.